This T cell receptor beta chain was sequenced for a study of T cells in Graves' hyperthyroidism and ophthalmopathy. For the study at large: Initial diagnosis, before any treatment, was when peripheral blood was collected.

Among ophthalmopathy patients, the Clinical Activity Score reached at least 3, the NOSPECS grade reached at least 4, and duration remained under 3 months. The germline gives CDR1 KGHSH, CDR2 LQKENI. V lost 2 bases and J lost 5; bases outside the gene matches: 3. The CDR3 length is 14 residues. This clonotype was seen repeatedly, ten times or more. Amplified regions were TCR beta CDR3 sequences from RNA transcripts. HTBI primers were the set used in a first-round RT-PCR of the TCR CDR3. Each CDR3 protein gets one entry after TCRdb re-called the multiplex PCR reads with MiXCR. Of about 270,000 distinct CDR3 sequences listed, approximately 25% are singletons.

V usage is TRBV18 and J usage is TRBJ2-7; TRBD1 agrees at 10 bases. The TCR originated in a woman in her 40s with Graves' ophthalmopathy. The sample consisted of blood. CDR3: CASSPGTGEDEQYF. Written as DNA, the CDR3 is TGTGCCAGCTCACCAGGGACAGGGGAGGACGAGCAGTACTTC. The whole variable domain, filled in from reference TRBV18 and TRBJ2-7, reads NAGVMQNPRHLVRRRGQEARLRCSPMKGHSHVYWYRQLPEEGLKFMVYLQKENIIDESGMPKERFSAEFPKEGPSILRIQQVVRGDSAAYFCASSPGTGEDEQYFGPGTRLTVT.